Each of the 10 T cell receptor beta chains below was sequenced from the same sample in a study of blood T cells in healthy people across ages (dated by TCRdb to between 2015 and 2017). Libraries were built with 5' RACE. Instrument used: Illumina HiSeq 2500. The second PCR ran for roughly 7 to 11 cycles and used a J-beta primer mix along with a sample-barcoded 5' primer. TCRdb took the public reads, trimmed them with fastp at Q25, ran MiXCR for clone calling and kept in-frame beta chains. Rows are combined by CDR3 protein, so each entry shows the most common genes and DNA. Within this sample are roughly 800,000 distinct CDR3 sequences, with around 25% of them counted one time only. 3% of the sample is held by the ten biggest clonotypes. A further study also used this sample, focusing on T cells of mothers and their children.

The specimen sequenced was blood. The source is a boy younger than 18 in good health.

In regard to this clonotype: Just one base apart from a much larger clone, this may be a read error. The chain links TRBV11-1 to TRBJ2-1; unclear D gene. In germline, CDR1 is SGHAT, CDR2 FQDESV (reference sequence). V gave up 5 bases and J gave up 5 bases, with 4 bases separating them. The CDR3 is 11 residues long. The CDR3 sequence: CASSQDNEQFF. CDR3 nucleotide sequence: TGTGCCAGCAGCCAAGACAATGAGCAGTTCTTC.

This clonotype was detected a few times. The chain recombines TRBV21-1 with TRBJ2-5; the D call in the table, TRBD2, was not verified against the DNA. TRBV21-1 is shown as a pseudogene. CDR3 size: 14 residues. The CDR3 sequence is CASPLGSPKETQYF. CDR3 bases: TGTGCCAGCCCCTTGGGCAGTCCTAAAGAGACCCAGTACTTC.

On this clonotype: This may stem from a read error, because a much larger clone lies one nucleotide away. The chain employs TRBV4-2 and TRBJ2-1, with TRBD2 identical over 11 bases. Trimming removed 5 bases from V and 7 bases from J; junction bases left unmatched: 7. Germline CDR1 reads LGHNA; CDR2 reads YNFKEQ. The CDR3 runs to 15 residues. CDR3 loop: CASSSASGGKNEQFF. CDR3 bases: TGTGCCAGCAGCTCAGCTAGCGGGGGGAAGAATGAGCAGTTCTTC.

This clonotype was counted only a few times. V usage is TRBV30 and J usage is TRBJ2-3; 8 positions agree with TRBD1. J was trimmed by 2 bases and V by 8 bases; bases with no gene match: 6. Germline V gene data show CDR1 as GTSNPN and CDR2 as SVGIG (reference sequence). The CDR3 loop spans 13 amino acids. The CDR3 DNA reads TGTGCCCGCGGACAGGGAAACACAGATACGCAGTATTTT. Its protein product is CARGQGNTDTQYF. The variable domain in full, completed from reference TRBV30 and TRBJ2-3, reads SQTIHQWPATLVQPVGSPLSLECTVEGTSNPNLYWYRQAAGRGLQLLFYSVGIGQISSEVPQNLSASRPQDRQFILSSKKLLLSDSGFYLCARGQGNTDTQYFGPGTRLTVL.

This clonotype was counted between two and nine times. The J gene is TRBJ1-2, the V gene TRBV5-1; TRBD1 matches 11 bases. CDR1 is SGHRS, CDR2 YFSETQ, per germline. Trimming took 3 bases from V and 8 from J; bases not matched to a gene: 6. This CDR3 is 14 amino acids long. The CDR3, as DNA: TGCGCCAGCAGCTGGACAGGGGGCACAGGGGGCTACACCTTC. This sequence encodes CASSWTGGTGGYTF.

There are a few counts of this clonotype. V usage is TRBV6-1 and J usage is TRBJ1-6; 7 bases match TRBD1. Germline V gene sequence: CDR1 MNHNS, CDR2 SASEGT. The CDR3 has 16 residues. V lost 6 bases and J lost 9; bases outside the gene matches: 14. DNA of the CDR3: TGTGCCAGCAGGTGGACAGGCCGCGAGGCGGGTTCACCCCTCCACTTT. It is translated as CASRWTGREAGSPLHF.

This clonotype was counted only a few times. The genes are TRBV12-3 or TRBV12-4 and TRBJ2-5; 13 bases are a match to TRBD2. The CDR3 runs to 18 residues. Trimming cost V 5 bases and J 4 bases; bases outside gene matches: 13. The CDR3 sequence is CASSGWTSGGAGGETQYF. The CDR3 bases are TGTGCCAGCAGTGGATGGACTAGCGGGGGCGCGGGGGGAGAGACCCAGTACTTC.

For the CDR3, the DNA is TGCAGTGCTAGACCGGCCGCCTACGAGCAGTACTTC. Translated, it gives CSARPAAYEQYF. The chain couples TRBV20-1 to TRBJ2-5; no clear D gene. The J call may be wrong; the DNA end is better matched by TRBJ2-7. CDR1 DFQATT and CDR2 SNEGSKA come from the germline V gene (reference sequence). CDR3 size: 12 residues.

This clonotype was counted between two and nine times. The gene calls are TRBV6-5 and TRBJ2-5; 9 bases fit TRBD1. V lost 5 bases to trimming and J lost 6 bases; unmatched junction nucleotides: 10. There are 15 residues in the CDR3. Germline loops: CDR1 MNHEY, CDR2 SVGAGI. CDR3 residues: CASSISTGGVQTQYF. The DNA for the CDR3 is TGTGCCAGCAGTATCTCCACAGGGGGCGTGCAGACCCAGTACTTC.

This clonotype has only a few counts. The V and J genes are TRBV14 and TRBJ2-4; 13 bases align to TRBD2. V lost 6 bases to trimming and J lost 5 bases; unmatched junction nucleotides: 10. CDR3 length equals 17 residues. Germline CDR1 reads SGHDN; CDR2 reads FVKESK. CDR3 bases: TGTGCCAGCAGACTGACTAGCGGGGGGAGCGTTCAAAACATTCAGTACTTC. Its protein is CASRLTSGGSVQNIQYF.